The 20 T cell receptor beta chains below were found in one sample sequenced in a study of shared clonotypes between healthy human individuals. Clones were sequenced by immunoSEQ multiplex PCR, and TCRdb holds only the in-frame ones, with some missing. The sample lists about 2.3 million clones, roughly 93% seen once, with 0.35% to 0.45% in the top ten. The sample taken for sequencing was naive CD4+ T cells from PBMCs. Subset in this sample: CD45RA+ positively selected. The receptors here all came from a man between 18 and 35 years old in good health. Some clones in this sample may be carry-over from other donors' samples.

J is TRBJ2-7 and V is TRBV28; the match to TRBD1 covers 10 bases. The CDR3 sequence is 14 residues long. Germline-derived CDR1 and CDR2 are MDHEN and SYDVKM. V shed 5 bases, J shed 6 bases, and the junction held 7 bases outside the gene matches. The CDR3 spells CASSPGTGVFEQYF. The CDR3 nucleotides read TGTGCCAGCAGTCCTGGGACAGGGGTTTTCGAGCAGTACTTC.

The J gene is TRBJ2-3, the V gene TRBV7-2, with TRBD2 matching over 11 bases. CDR1 and CDR2 (germline): SGHTA, FQGNSA. There are 15 residues in the CDR3. Unmatched junction bases numbered 1, after V lost 1 base and J lost 4 bases. This CDR3 reads CASSLGLAGSDTQYF. The DNA for the CDR3 is TGTGCCAGCAGCTTAGGACTAGCGGGATCAGATACGCAGTATTTT.

The rearrangement links TRBV28 to TRBJ2-2; a possible D gene is TRBD1 (6 bases). Germline CDR1 MDHEN, CDR2 SYDVKM. With 7 bases removed from V and 0 bases from J, the gap between germline ends came to 21 bases. This CDR3 region has 18 residues. CDR3 nucleotide sequence: TGTGCCAGCATCACCCCCGGGACAACGTCGTCGAACACCGGGGAGCTGTTTTTT. Translated: CASITPGTTSSNTGELFF.

This chain joins TRBV6-1 and TRBJ2-1; no definite D call. The CDR3 contains 12 residues. V lost 4 bases and J lost 7, with 8 bases in between. The germline gives CDR1 MNHNS, CDR2 SASEGT. In nucleotides, the CDR3 is TGTGCCAGCAGTGTTTTGGCAAATGAGCAGTTCTTC. Protein sequence: CASSVLANEQFF.

The V and J genes are TRBV14 and TRBJ2-5, with 9 positions matching TRBD1. The CDR3 runs 14 residues. Trimming removed 2 bases from V and 7 bases from J; junction bases left unmatched: 5. Per the germline V gene, CDR1 is SGHDN and CDR2 is FVKESK. The CDR3 DNA sequence: TGTGCCAGCAGCCAAAAAGACAGGGGGGGGACCCAGTACTTC. Translating gives CASSQKDRGGTQYF.

The chain employs TRBV7-6 and TRBJ2-1; the D gene is possibly TRBD2 (5 bases). With 1 base removed from V and 2 bases from J, the gap between germline ends came to 12 bases. Germline CDR1 reads SGHVS; CDR2 reads FNYEAQ. This CDR3 is 16 amino acids long. The CDR3 spells CASSLDGLVPYNEQFF. DNA for the CDR3: TGTGCCAGCAGCTTAGACGGACTGGTGCCCTACAATGAGCAGTTCTTC.

J is TRBJ1-4 and V is TRBV28; 10 bases fit TRBD1. The CDR3 covers 13 residues. Germline CDR1 reads MDHEN; CDR2 reads SYDVKM. V shed 8 bases and J 7 bases; nucleotides not matched to a gene: 4. In DNA, the CDR3 is TGTGCCAGCCGGGACAGGGGTTTTGAAAAACTGTTTTTT. It encodes CASRDRGFEKLFF. Based on the CDR3 plus reference TRBV28 and TRBJ1-4, the full variable domain is DVKVTQSSRYLVKRTGEKVFLECVQDMDHENMFWYRQDPGLGLRLIYFSYDVKMKEKGDIPEGYSVSREKKERFSLILESASTNQTSMYLCASRDRGFEKLFFGSGTQLSVL.

On this clone itself: Other DNA sequences within the sample encode an identical CDR3. This sequence joins TRBV29-1 and TRBJ2-7; D may match TRBD1 or TRBD2 (5 bases each). CDR1 SQVTM and CDR2 ANQGSEA come from the germline V gene. The CDR3 runs to 12 residues. V was cut by 4 bases and J by 4 bases, with 11 bases left in between. The CDR3 bases are TGCAGCGTTGTGGGGCTAGCTTACGAGCAGTACTTC. It is translated as CSVVGLAYEQYF.

This clone appeared once. The rearrangement joins TRBV10-3 to TRBJ2-7, with TRBD2 matching 7 bases. V lost 0 bases, J lost 6 bases, and 5 bases stayed unmatched. Germline-derived CDR1 and CDR2 are ENHRY and SYGVKD. The CDR3 extends over 14 amino acids. CDR3 in amino acids: CAISESGGRREQYF. The CDR3 DNA follows: TGTGCCATCAGTGAGTCCGGCGGGAGACGCGAGCAGTACTTC.

The chain uses TRBV15 and TRBJ2-1; D gene uncertain. The germline V gene has CDR1 LNHNV and CDR2 YYDKDF (reference sequence). The V end lost 3 bases, the J end lost 0 bases, and 9 bases lay between the germline ends. The CDR3 contains 15 residues. The CDR3 region is CATSSSPSSYNEQFF. In DNA, the CDR3 is TGTGCCACCAGCAGCTCTCCGAGCTCCTACAATGAGCAGTTCTTC. Supplemented by reference TRBV15 and TRBJ2-1, the full variable domain reads DAMVIQNPRYQVTQFGKPVTLSCSQTLNHNVMYWYQQKSSQAPKLLFHYYDKDFNNEADTPDNFQSRRPNTSFCFLDIRSPGLGDTAMYLCATSSSPSSYNEQFFGPGTRLTVL.

J is TRBJ2-7 and V is TRBV30; maybe TRBD2 (5 bases). Germline assignment: CDR1 GTSNPN and CDR2 SVGIG (reference sequence). V lost 8 bases to trimming and J lost 3 bases, with 11 bases between them. This CDR3 region has 11 residues. The CDR3 sequence is CAGEIHYEQYF. In DNA, the CDR3 is TGTGCCGGGGAGATCCACTACGAGCAGTACTTC. The full variable domain, its missing parts supplied by reference TRBV30 and TRBJ2-7, is SQTIHQWPATLVQPVGSPLSLECTVEGTSNPNLYWYRQAAGRGLQLLFYSVGIGQISSEVPQNLSASRPQDRQFILSSKKLLLSDSGFYLCAGEIHYEQYFGPGTRLTVT.

V is TRBV7-9 and J is TRBJ2-7; TRBD2 aligns across 7 bases. V dropped 0 bases and J dropped 4; count of bases not matched to a gene: 9. The CDR3 sequence is 16 residues long. Germline V gene sequence: CDR1 SEHNR, CDR2 FQNEAQ (reference sequence). The CDR3 sequence: CASSLARVGRGYEQYF. Here the CDR3 DNA reads TGTGCCAGCAGCTTAGCCCGAGTAGGGAGGGGTTACGAGCAGTACTTC.

The chain couples TRBV4-1 to TRBJ1-2; D may be TRBD1 (6 bases). CDR1 is MGHRA and CDR2 is YSYEKL in the germline V gene. CDR3 length equals 13 residues. With 4 bases removed from V and 5 bases from J, the gap between germline ends came to 11 bases. The CDR3 bases are TGCGCCAGCAGCCTACAGGGTGGATATGGCTACACCTTC. Its protein is CASSLQGGYGYTF.

This clone was seen just once. The chain links TRBV4-2 to TRBJ2-3; D is unresolved. This CDR3 comprises 14 residues. The V end lost 0 bases, the J end lost 2 bases, and 6 bases lay between the germline ends. Germline values: CDR1 LGHNA, CDR2 YNFKEQ. CDR3 nucleotide sequence: TGTGCCAGCAGCCAAGAATGGACCACAGATACGCAGTATTTT. Translating it yields CASSQEWTTDTQYF.

This chain joins TRBV9 and TRBJ2-3; D might be TRBD2 (6 bases). The V and J ends lost 0 bases and 4 bases respectively, with 12 bases between them. The CDR3 consists of 15 residues. Germline lookup yields CDR1 SGDLS and CDR2 YYNGEE. The CDR3: CASSVGGRRADTQYF. CDR3 sequence (DNA): TGTGCCAGCAGCGTAGGTGGGAGGAGGGCAGATACGCAGTATTTT.

V is TRBV30 and J is TRBJ2-1; the D is unclear. The CDR3 loop spans 13 amino acids. The V gene lost 3 bases and the J gene lost 1 base, with 7 bases spanning the gap. Germline CDR1 GTSNPN, CDR2 SVGIG (reference sequence). The CDR3 spells CAWRSVSYNEQFF. Written as DNA, the CDR3 is TGTGCCTGGAGATCGGTTTCCTACAATGAGCAGTTCTTC.

This sequence joins TRBV5-1 and TRBJ2-7; D not certain. This CDR3 spans 13 amino acids. Trimming removed 4 bases at V and 4 bases at J, with 12 bases between. Germline V gene data show CDR1 as SGHRS and CDR2 as YFSETQ. CDR3: CASSAPHSYEQYF. In DNA form, the CDR3 reads TGCGCCAGCAGCGCACCCCATTCTTACGAGCAGTACTTC.

This chain links TRBV28 with TRBJ2-7; D is possibly TRBD2 (6 bases). Germline V gene data show CDR1 as MDHEN and CDR2 as SYDVKM. Trimming took 6 bases from V and 4 from J, leaving 16 bases between them. There are 14 residues in the CDR3. This CDR3 is CASRGAGSLYEQYF. Written as DNA, the CDR3 is TGTGCCAGCAGGGGCGCGGGAAGCCTATACGAGCAGTACTTC.

DNA of the CDR3: TGTGCCAGCAGCTCCTTAGGGGCGGGAGTGGGGAATGAGCAGTTCTTC. Translated: CASSSLGAGVGNEQFF. This sequence joins TRBV7-3 and TRBJ2-1, with 7 bases lining up with TRBD2. The CDR3 length is 16 residues. Germline assignment: CDR1 SGHTA and CDR2 FQGTGA. The junction had 13 bases not matched to a gene; V was cut back by 4 bases and J by 7 bases.

The chain employs TRBV28 and TRBJ1-2; D gene uncertain. V lost 2 bases and J 4 bases, leaving 14 bases between the germline ends. The CDR3 extends over 15 amino acids. Germline CDR1 reads MDHEN; CDR2 reads SYDVKM. This CDR3 reads CASSLVQLLPYGYTF. For the CDR3, the DNA is TGTGCCAGCAGTTTAGTTCAGCTCCTGCCCTATGGCTACACCTTC.